This T cell receptor (beta chain) was sequenced during a study of CD4+ T cells in melanoma (dated by TCRdb to 2022 to 2024). Background on the whole study: The study examined neoantigen-specific CD4+ T cells in human melanoma.

Study-wide findings and limitations: The report described a correlation between neoantigen-specific CD4+ T cells and the function of CD8+ T cells, macrophages and B cells. According to the report, neoantigen-specific CD4+ T cells in melanoma displayed diverse differentiation states.

About this clone: The antigen it binds to is not known. One base away there is no much larger clone; base qualities are not given.

Reading the germline V gene gives CDR1 MNHEY and CDR2 SVGAGI. At the junction V is shortened by 4 bases and J by 10 bases, with 17 bases in between. The CDR3 goes from the cysteine to the phenylalanine over 15 residues. Solely the CDR3 DNA is kept, with 45 bases framed from the first base. Library prep was done by the immunoSEQ multiplex PCR assay. TCRdb's version of the immuneACCESS table is confined to in-frame rearrangements and falls short of the full clone set. An unresolved V gene accounts for under half of the shortfall where checked; the remainder is of unknown origin. Present in this sample are 10,000 to 12,000 clones, around two thirds of which were seen just once. Of the sample, about 12% is held by the ten largest clones. The donors were melanoma patients.

The chain joins TRBV6-5 to TRBJ1-6, with no confidently assigned D gene. The origin of this receptor is a human donor with melanoma. The material sequenced was cells from a culture (not recorded whether cultured in vitro). CDR3 sequence: CASSSSGRSRSPLHF. The nucleotide sequence is given as TGTGCCAGCAGTTCTTCAGGCCGGTCTCGATCACCCCTCCACTTT.